The subject of this entry is one T cell receptor beta chain. The antigen it binds to is not known. Base qualities were left out, and no much larger clone turns up one base away. The CDR3 regions of human TCRbeta chains were analyzed by immunosequencing. As for how the authors treated the data: TCRs in the repertoires were compared against a reference library of SARS-CoV-2-specific TCRs that had been generated with the MIRA antigen-specificity platform. Breadth meant the fraction of unique TCRs that were SARS-CoV-2-associated, whereas depth meant the fraction of total T cells that were SARS-CoV-2-associated. Each spike-specific TCR was assigned to its reactive spike region and to a CD4 or CD8 class using the MIRA data. Log10-transformed breadth and depth values were compared by one-way ANOVA with Sidak's multiple comparisons tests. Imported from immuneACCESS, the table was reduced by TCRdb to in-frame sequences with V and J called. These copies leave out some clones; in studies compared against another copy, an unresolved V gene accounts for under half, and the cause of the remainder is not known. From that table come the V and J calls and clone size; the DNA was used to work out D and trimming. Recorded for this sample are 190,000 or so clones; approximately 95% of them occurred a single time. The ten top clones hold roughly 1% of the sample.

Measured from the cysteine to the phenylalanine, the CDR3 is 15 residues long. Solely the CDR3 DNA is kept, with 45 bases framed from the first base. CDR1 and CDR2 were assigned from the germline V gene (reference sequence) as LNHNV and YYDKDF. V is cut back by 1 base and J by 3 bases, with 1 base in the junction unmatched. The data originate from a study of T cell responses to AZD1222 COVID-19 vaccine (dated by TCRdb to the early 2020s). Some background on the complete study: A total of 230 to 250 trial participants underwent TCR sequencing, of whom about 210 had received two doses of AZD1222 and some 25 had received two doses of the MenACWY control vaccine. Enrollment into the trials was organized by age into subgroups of 18-55, 56-69 and 70-plus years, and those subgroups contained roughly 140, 27 and 60 TCR-sequenced participants, respectively. On the study overall, not on this receptor specifically: Participants were mostly white British, with more females than males. The authors suggested clonal diversity may have been underestimated. After two AZD1222 doses, spike-specific TCR breadth and depth were significantly higher than at day 0 and than in MenACWY recipients. CD4 TCRs associated with the vaccine covered the entire spike protein, and the dominant responses were in regions 160-218 and 743-854. Epitopes outside the regions mutated in the B.1.351 and B.1.1.7 variants were reportedly recognized by nearly half of the unique spike-specific TCRs. In the small 56-69-year group, the increase in depth fell short of significance, most likely because of low power. No day 14 peak-response samples were available, so repertoires were characterized only after the peak T cell response. Conclusions about previously exposed vaccinees were limited because only 5 or 6 AZD1222 recipients were SARS-CoV-2 seropositive at baseline.

The sample's time point label, in plain terms: about 28 days (+/-7) after the second vaccine dose. AZD1222 recipients given second doses at about 4 weeks or at about 12 weeks were pooled, since spike-specific TCR depth and breadth were not found to differ between the two schedules. Vaccinee samples were obtained from the UK trials COV001 and COV002, which included a single-blind randomized controlled phase 2/3 trial of AZD1222 (ChAdOx1 nCoV-19) in healthy adults. For TCRbeta chain sequencing, PBMC samples were collected from trial participants at day 0 and at day 28 after the second dose. Specimen: peripheral blood, collected 28 days after the second AZD1222 dose. This TCR was sampled from an adult who received the AZD1222 COVID-19 vaccine. The rearranged segments are TRBV15 and TRBJ1-2; 11 bases in between match TRBD1. CDR3 protein: CATSRGDRGYYGYTF. The sequenced DNA: TGTGCCACCAGCAGAGGGGACAGGGGGTACTATGGCTACACCTTC.